The source of this TCR beta chain is a study of T cell repertoires in cytomegalovirus infection. Across the whole study: CMV infection plus the matching HLA type was flagged by public TCR beta signatures.

Trimming took 5 bases from V and 6 from J, leaving 16 bases between them. CDR1 is SGHTA, CDR2 FQGNSA, per germline. This CDR3 is built from 14 residues. MiXCR, applied by TCRdb to the reads, yields one record per CDR3 protein. The data show 450,000 to 550,000 distinct CDR3 sequences, roughly 42% seen once. About this clonotype itself: Antigen specificity is unknown.

Study findings and constraints: Summed public TCR beta family frequency identified CMV carriers bearing the relevant HLA. Across the ex vivo response, the dominant clonotypes were HLA-C-restricted CMV-specific TCR beta clonotypes.

This material consisted of cultured PBMCs, taken from culture after CMV antigen stimulation. The chain has TRBV7-2 and TRBJ1-2, with D possibly matching TRBD1 (5 bases). The receptor comes from a human donor in good health (CMV status not recorded). Some clones in this sample may be carry-over from other donors' samples. CDR3 protein: CASSQRGPVNGYTF. CDR3 bases: TGTGCCAGCAGCCAGCGGGGCCCCGTCAATGGCTACACCTTC.